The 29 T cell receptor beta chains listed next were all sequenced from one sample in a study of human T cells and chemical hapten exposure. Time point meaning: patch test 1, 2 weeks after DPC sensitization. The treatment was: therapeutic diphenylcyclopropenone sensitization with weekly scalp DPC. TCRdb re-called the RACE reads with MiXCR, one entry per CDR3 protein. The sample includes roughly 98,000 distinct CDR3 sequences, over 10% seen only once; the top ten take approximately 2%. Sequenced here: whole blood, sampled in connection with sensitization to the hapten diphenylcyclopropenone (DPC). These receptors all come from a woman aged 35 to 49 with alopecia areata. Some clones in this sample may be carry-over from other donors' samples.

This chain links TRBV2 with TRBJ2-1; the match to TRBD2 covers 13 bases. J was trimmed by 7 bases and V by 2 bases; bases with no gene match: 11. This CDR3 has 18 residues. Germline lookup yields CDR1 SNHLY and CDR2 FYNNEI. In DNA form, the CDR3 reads TGTGCCAGCAGTGAAAGGGTCGGACTAGCGGGAGAAAAAAATGAGCAGTTCTTC. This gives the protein CASSERVGLAGEKNEQFF.

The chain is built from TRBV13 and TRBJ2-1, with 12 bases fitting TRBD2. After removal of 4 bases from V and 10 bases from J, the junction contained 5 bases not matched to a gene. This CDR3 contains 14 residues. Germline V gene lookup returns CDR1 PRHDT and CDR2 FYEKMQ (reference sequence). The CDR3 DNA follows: TGTGCCAGCAGCTGGGGACTAGCGGGCACGGAGCAGTTCTTC. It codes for CASSWGLAGTEQFF.

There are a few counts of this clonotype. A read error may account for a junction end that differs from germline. The CDR3 loop reads CASRYSLREEQFF. As DNA, the CDR3 is TGTGCCAGCAGGTACTCTTTGCGGGAGGAGCAGTTCTTC. The V and J genes are TRBV6-6 and TRBJ2-1, with 7 bases aligning to TRBD2. Per germline, CDR1 MNHNY and CDR2 SVGAGI (reference sequence). The CDR3 runs 13 residues.

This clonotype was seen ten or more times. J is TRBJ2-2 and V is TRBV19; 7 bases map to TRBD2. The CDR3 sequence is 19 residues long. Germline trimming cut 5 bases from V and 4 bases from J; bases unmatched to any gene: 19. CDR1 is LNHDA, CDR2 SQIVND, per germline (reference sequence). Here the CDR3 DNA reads TGTGCCAGTAGTCCGCTACAAACTGGGACTACCCCTTCCACCGGGGAGCTGTTTTTT. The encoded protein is CASSPLQTGTTPSTGELFF.

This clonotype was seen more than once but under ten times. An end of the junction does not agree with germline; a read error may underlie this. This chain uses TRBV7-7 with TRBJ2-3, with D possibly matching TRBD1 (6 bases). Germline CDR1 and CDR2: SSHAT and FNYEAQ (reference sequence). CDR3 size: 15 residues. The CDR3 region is CASSPGGGSGDTQYF. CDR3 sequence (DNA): TGTGCTAGCAGCCCCGGTGGGGGCTCGGGAGATACGCAGTATTTT.

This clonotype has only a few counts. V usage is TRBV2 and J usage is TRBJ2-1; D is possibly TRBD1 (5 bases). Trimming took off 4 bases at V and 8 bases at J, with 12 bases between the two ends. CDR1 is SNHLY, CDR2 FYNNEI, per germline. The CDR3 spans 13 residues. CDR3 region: CASSGTTLDEQFF. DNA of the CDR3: TGTGCCAGCAGTGGGACAACACTGGATGAGCAGTTCTTC.

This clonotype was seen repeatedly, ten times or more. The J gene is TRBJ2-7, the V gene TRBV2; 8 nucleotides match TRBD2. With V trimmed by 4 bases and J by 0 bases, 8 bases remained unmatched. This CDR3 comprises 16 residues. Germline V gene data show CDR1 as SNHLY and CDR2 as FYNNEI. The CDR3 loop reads CASSGDKRELSYEQYF. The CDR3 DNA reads TGTGCCAGCAGTGGCGACAAGCGGGAGCTCTCCTACGAGCAGTACTTC.

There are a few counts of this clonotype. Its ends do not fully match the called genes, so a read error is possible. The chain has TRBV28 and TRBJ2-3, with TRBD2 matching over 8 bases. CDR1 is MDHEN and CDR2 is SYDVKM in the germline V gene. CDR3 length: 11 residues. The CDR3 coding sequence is TGTGCCAGCAGTTTTACTAGCGGCATTGTTTTT. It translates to CASSFTSGIVF.

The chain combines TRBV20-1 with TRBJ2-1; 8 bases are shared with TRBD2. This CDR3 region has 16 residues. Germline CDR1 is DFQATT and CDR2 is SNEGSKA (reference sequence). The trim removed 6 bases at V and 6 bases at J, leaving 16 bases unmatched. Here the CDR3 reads CSASSGGRSPPNEQFF. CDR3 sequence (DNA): TGCAGTGCATCTTCGGGGGGGCGCTCGCCGCCCAATGAGCAGTTCTTC.

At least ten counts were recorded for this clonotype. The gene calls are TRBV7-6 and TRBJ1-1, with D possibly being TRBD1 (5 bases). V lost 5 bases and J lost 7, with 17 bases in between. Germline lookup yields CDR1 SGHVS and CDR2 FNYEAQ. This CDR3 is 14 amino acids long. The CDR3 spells CASSPSTDTSEAFF. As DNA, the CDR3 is TGTGCCAGCAGCCCATCGACAGACACGAGTGAAGCTTTCTTT.

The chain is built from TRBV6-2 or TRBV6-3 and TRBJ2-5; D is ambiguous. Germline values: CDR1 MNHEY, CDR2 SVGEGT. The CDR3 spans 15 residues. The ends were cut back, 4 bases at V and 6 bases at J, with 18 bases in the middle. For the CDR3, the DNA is TGTGCCAGCAGTTTAATGGACCCTTACGTGCAGACCCAGTACTTC. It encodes CASSLMDPYVQTQYF.

The DNA of the CDR3 is TGTGCCAGCAGTTTTCATTCAGGGGGGGAAGATACGCAGTATTTT. Residues: CASSFHSGGEDTQYF. The chain recombines TRBV28 with TRBJ2-3; possibly TRBD1 or TRBD2 for D (7 bases each). Trimming took off 3 bases at V and 5 bases at J, with 15 bases between the two ends. This CDR3 is built from 15 residues. Germline V gene lookup returns CDR1 MDHEN and CDR2 SYDVKM. The full variable domain, completed using reference TRBV28 and TRBJ2-3, is DVKVTQSSRYLVKRTGEKVFLECVQDMDHENMFWYRQDPGLGLRLIYFSYDVKMKEKGDIPEGYSVSREKKERFSLILESASTNQTSMYLCASSFHSGGEDTQYFGPGTRLTVL.

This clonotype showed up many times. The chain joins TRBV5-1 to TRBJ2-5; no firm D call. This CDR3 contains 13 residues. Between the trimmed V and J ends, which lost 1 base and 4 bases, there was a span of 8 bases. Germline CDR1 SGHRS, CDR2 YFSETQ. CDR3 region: CASSLTERETQYF. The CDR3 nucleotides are TGCGCCAGCAGCTTGACAGAGAGAGAGACCCAGTACTTC.

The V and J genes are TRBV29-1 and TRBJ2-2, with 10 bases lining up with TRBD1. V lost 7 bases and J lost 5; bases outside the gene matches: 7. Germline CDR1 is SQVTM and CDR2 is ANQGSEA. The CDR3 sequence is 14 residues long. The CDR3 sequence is CSAAGTGETGELFF. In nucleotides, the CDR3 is TGCAGCGCAGCCGGGACAGGGGAAACCGGGGAGCTGTTTTTT.

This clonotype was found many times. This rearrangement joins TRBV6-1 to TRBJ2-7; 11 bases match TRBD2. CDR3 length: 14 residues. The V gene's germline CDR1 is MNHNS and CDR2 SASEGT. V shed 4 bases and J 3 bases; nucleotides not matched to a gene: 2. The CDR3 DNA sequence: TGTGCCAGCAGTGCAACTAGCGGGAGCTACGAGCAGTACTTC. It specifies CASSATSGSYEQYF.

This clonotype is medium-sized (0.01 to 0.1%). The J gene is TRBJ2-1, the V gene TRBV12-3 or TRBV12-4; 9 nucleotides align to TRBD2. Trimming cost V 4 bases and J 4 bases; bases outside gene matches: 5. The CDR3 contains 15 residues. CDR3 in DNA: TGTGCCAGCAGTTCGATAGCGGGAGCGTACAATGAGCAGTTCTTC. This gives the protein CASSSIAGAYNEQFF.

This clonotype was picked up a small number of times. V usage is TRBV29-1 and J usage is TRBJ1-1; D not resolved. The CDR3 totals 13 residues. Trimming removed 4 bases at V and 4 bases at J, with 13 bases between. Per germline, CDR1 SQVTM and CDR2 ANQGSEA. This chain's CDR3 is CSVGSPRATEAFF. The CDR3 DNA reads TGCAGCGTTGGGAGCCCCCGCGCCACTGAAGCTTTCTTT.

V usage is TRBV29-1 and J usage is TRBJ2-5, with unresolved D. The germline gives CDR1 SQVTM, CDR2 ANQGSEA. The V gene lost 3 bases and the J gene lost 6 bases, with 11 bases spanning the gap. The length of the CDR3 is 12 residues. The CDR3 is CSVEAGLKTQYF. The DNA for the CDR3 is TGCAGCGTTGAGGCCGGGCTGAAGACCCAGTACTTC.

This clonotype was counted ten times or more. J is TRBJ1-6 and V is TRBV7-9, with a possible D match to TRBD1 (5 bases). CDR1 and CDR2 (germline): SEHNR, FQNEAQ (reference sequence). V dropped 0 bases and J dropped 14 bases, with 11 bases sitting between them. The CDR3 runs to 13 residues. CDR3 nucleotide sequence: TGTGCCAGCAGCTTAGCTCAGGGAGGGACCCTCCACTTT. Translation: CASSLAQGGTLHF.

CDR3 residues: CASSFVGTSVYEQYF. In DNA form, the CDR3 reads TGTGCCAGCAGTTTCGTTGGGACTAGCGTCTACGAGCAGTACTTC. The V call is TRBV27, the J call TRBJ2-7, with 10 bases that match TRBD2. Trimming at V came to 3 bases and at J to 3 bases, leaving 5 bases not matched to a gene. The V gene's germline CDR1 is MNHEY and CDR2 SMNVEV (reference sequence). This CDR3 has 15 residues.

Here the CDR3 DNA reads TGTGCCAGCAGCCAAGAAGGTTCCTACGAGCAGTACTTC. This gives the protein CASSQEGSYEQYF. This chain links TRBV3-1 with TRBJ2-7; no definite D call. This CDR3 has 13 residues. Germline V gene lookup returns CDR1 LGHDT and CDR2 YNNKEL (reference sequence). The V and J ends lost 0 bases and 1 base respectively, with 4 bases between them.

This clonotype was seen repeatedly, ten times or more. CDR3 amino acids: CASSLANEQFF. CDR3 nucleotides: TGTGCCAGCAGCTTAGCAAATGAGCAGTTCTTC. This rearrangement joins TRBV7-6 to TRBJ2-1; D not resolved. The germline CDR1 and CDR2 sequences are SGHVS and FNYEAQ. The CDR3 runs to 11 residues. V gave up 0 bases and J gave up 7 bases, with 1 base separating them.

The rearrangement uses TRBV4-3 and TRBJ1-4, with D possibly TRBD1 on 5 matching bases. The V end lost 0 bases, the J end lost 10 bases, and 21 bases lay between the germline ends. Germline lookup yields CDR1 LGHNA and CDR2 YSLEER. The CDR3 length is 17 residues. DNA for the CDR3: TGCGCCAGCAGCCAAGAGGCGGGGGACGGGAGGATTGGAAAACTGTTTTTT. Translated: CASSQEAGDGRIGKLFF.

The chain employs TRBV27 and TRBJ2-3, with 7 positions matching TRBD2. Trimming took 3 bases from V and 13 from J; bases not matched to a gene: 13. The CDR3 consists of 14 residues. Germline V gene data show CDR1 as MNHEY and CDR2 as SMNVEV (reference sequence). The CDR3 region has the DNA TGTGCCAGCAGTTTTTCCAGGGAGGGGCGAATAGAGTATTTT. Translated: CASSFSREGRIEYF.

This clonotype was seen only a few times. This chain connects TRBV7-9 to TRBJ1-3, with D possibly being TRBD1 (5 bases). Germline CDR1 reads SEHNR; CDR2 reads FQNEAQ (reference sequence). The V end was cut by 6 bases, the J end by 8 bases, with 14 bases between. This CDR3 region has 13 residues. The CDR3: CASRLGEADTIYF. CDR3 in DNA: TGTGCCAGCAGGCTAGGGGAAGCGGACACCATATATTTT.

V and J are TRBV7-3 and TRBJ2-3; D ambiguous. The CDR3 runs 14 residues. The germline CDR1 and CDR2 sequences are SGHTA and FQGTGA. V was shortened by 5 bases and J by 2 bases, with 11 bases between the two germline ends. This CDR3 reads CASSQTANTDTQYF. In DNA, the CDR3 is TGTGCCAGCAGCCAAACTGCCAACACAGATACGCAGTATTTT.

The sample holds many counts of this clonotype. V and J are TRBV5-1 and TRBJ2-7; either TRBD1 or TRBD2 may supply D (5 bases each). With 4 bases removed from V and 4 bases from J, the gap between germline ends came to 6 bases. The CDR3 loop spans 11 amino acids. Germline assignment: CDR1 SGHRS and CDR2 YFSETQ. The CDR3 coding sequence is TGCGCCAGCAGCGAGGGGTACGAGCAGTACTTC. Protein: CASSEGYEQYF.

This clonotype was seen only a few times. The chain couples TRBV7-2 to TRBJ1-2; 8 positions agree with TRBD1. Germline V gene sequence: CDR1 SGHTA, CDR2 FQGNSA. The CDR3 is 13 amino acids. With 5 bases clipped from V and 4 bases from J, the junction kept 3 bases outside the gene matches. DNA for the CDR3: TGTGCCAGCAGCCCGACAGGGGTCTATGGCTACACCTTC. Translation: CASSPTGVYGYTF.

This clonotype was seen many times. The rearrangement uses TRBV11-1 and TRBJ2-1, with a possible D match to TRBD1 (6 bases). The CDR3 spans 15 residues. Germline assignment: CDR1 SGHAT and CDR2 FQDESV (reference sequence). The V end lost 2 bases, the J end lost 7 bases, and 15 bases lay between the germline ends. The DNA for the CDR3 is TGTGCCAGCAGCTTATTCCGGGGCGGACAGAATGAGCAGTTCTTC. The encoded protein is CASSLFRGGQNEQFF.